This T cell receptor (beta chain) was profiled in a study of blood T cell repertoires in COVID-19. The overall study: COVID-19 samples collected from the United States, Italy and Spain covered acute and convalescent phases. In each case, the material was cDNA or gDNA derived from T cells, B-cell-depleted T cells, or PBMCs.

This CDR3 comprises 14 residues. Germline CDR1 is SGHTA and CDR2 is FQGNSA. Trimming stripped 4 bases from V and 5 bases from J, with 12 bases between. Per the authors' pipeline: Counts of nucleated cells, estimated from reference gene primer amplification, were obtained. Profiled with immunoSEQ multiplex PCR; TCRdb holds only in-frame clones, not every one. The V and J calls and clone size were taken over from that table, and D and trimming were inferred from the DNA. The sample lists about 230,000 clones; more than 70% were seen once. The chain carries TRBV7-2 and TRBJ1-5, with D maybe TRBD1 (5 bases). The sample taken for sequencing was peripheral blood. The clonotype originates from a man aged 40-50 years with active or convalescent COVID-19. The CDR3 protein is CASSSRLGDQPQHF. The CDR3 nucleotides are TGTGCCAGCAGCTCACGACTAGGGGATCAGCCCCAGCATTTT.